Shown below are 7 T cell receptor beta chains from a single sample sequenced in a study of CD8 T cells in ankylosing spondylitis. These receptors have no identified antigens. Overall study results and limits: Typical of ankylosing spondylitis blood, it appeared, was a TCR beta motif of about eight highly homologous variants.

TCRdb used MiXCR to reprocess the 5' RACE reads, holding one entry per CDR3 protein. This table has more than 500,000 distinct CDR3 sequences, approximately 5% appearing once. Sequencing was done on a sample of blood, either unsorted or a sorted T cell fraction (not recorded which). These receptor sequences come from a male donor with ankylosing spondylitis.

This clonotype was recorded a few times. This rearrangement joins TRBV7-8 to TRBJ1-2, with 7 nucleotides matching TRBD1. This CDR3 has 15 amino acids. With V trimmed by 6 bases and J by 3 bases, 10 bases remained unmatched. Germline assignment: CDR1 SGHVS and CDR2 FQNEAQ. CDR3 region: CASSFSRQGYYGYTF. The CDR3 DNA is TGTGCCAGCAGTTTTTCCCGACAGGGATACTATGGCTACACCTTC.

The gene calls are TRBV6-5 and TRBJ2-7; D ambiguous. Trimming cost V 4 bases and J 3 bases, with 13 bases left between them. Germline V CDR1 and CDR2: MNHEY, SVGAGI. The length of the CDR3 is 14 residues. CDR3 residues: CASSSPSTVYEQYF. DNA for the CDR3: TGTGCCAGCAGTTCCCCCAGCACAGTCTACGAGCAGTACTTC.

Many counts were recorded for this clonotype. The rearrangement links TRBV5-1 to TRBJ2-5, with unresolved D. From germline, CDR1 is SGHRS and CDR2 YFSETQ. Trimming cost V 1 base and J 5 bases, with 9 bases left between them. The CDR3 has 13 residues. The CDR3 sequence is CASSLTLSETQYF. The CDR3 bases are TGCGCCAGCAGCTTGACCCTGTCGGAGACCCAGTACTTC. The whole variable domain, remainder taken from reference TRBV5-1 and TRBJ2-5, is KAGVTQTPRYLIKTRGQQVTLSCSPISGHRSVSWYQQTPGQGLQFLFEYFSETQRNKGNFPGRFSGRQFSNSRSEMNVSTLELGDSALYLCASSLTLSETQYFGPGTRLLVL.

This clonotype appeared many times. The chain has TRBV20-1 and TRBJ2-3; D is unresolved. Germline V lookup: CDR1 DFQATT, CDR2 SNEGSKA (reference sequence). The V end was cut by 0 bases, the J end by 1 base, with 14 bases between. The length of the CDR3 is 16 residues. CDR3 loop: CSARDSRHRGTDTQYF. The CDR3 nucleotides are TGCAGTGCTAGAGATAGTCGACACCGGGGCACAGATACGCAGTATTTT.

This clonotype was picked up many times. The V call is TRBV11-2, the J call TRBJ1-4; D is unclear. Germline CDR1 is SGHAT and CDR2 is FQNNGV. The CDR3 loop spans 13 amino acids. Trimming took 5 bases from V and 12 from J, leaving 16 bases between them. CDR3 bases: TGTGCCAGCAGCCCCGGAGCCCCTGTAGAACTGTTTTTT. This codes for CASSPGAPVELFF.

This clonotype came up many times. The J gene is TRBJ2-5, the V gene TRBV10-3; 8 bases match TRBD2. The germline gives CDR1 ENHRY, CDR2 SYGVKD. The V and J ends lost 6 bases and 1 base, in that order; junction bases with no gene match: 7. The CDR3 sequence is 15 residues long. Here the CDR3 reads CAIRGAGAPQETQYF. DNA for the CDR3: TGTGCCATCAGGGGAGCGGGGGCGCCCCAAGAGACCCAGTACTTC.

This clonotype was counted at least ten times. The V gene is TRBV29-1, the J gene TRBJ1-1; a weak D match, TRBD1 (6 bases). The CDR3 sequence is 13 residues long. V was shortened by 2 bases and J by 2 bases, with 9 bases between the two germline ends. Germline assignment: CDR1 SQVTM and CDR2 ANQGSEA. The CDR3 here is CSVERTANTEAFF. The DNA of the CDR3 is TGCAGCGTTGAACGGACAGCTAACACTGAAGCTTTCTTT.